The 16 T cell receptor beta chains below were found in one sample sequenced in a study of T cells in Graves' hyperthyroidism and ophthalmopathy. Researchers took RNA transcripts and amplified the TCR beta CDR3 regions from them. When the TCR CDR3 underwent first-round RT-PCR, the HTBI primer set was used. TCRdb re-called the multiplex PCR reads with MiXCR, one entry per CDR3 protein. The sample consists of 250,000 to 400,000 distinct CDR3 sequences, around 15% of them appearing once. The specimen was blood. These receptor sequences come from a middle-aged woman with Graves' ophthalmopathy.

The chain recombines TRBV20-1 with TRBJ2-1; D remains ambiguous. The germline gives CDR1 DFQATT, CDR2 SNEGSKA (reference sequence). V lost 3 bases and J 8 bases, leaving 8 bases between the germline ends. This CDR3 comprises 11 residues. Written as DNA, the CDR3 is TGCAGTGCTAGTATTACCGATGAGCAGTTCTTC. Translated: CSASITDEQFF.

This clonotype was detected ten times or more. The chain joins TRBV20-1 to TRBJ1-2; weak D call: TRBD1 (6 bases). CDR1 is DFQATT, CDR2 SNEGSKA, per germline (reference sequence). The CDR3 spans 13 residues. V was shortened by 0 bases and J by 6 bases, with 11 bases between the two germline ends. This chain's CDR3 is CSARDRGFHGYTF. In DNA form, the CDR3 reads TGCAGTGCTAGAGACAGGGGATTCCATGGCTACACCTTC.

This clonotype has ten or more counts. The chain employs TRBV27 and TRBJ1-5, with D perhaps matching TRBD1 (6 bases). Per the germline V gene, CDR1 is MNHEY and CDR2 is SMNVEV (reference sequence). V lost 2 bases and J lost 6, with 14 bases in between. CDR3 length: 15 residues. Here the CDR3 reads CASSLVRGLGQPQHF. Here the CDR3 DNA reads TGTGCCAGCAGTTTAGTCAGGGGCCTGGGTCAGCCCCAGCATTTT.

This rearrangement joins TRBV4-1 to TRBJ2-1; 8 nucleotides match TRBD1. Germline CDR1 MGHRA, CDR2 YSYEKL. The CDR3 runs 16 residues. Germline trimming cut 4 bases from V and 2 bases from J; bases unmatched to any gene: 7. CDR3 in DNA: TGCGCCAGCAGCCGCGCGACAGGGGTGACCTACAATGAGCAGTTCTTC. Translating gives CASSRATGVTYNEQFF.

Concerning this clonotype itself: The CDR3 ends on some other residue instead of the conserved phenylalanine or tryptophan, so this is likely a read error. The DNA is omitted, as the CDR3 cannot be located on it reliably, and the CDR3 follows TCRdb's listing. The chain links TRBV6-1 to TRBJ2-1; no DNA check was done on the table's D call, TRBD2. The germline V gene encodes CDR1 MNHNS and CDR2 SASEGT. The CDR3 totals 13 residues, both ends included. The CDR3 loop reads CASSPVRAGGEYV.

Worth noting for this clonotype: One end of the junction is discordant with germline, which a read error may explain. J is TRBJ2-5 and V is TRBV20-1; 7 bases are a match to TRBD2. Germline V gene lookup returns CDR1 DFQATT and CDR2 SNEGSKA (reference sequence). This CDR3 has 15 residues. The CDR3: CSARGIAGELETQHF. The CDR3 nucleotides read TGCAGTGCTAGAGGAATTGCGGGAGAGTTAGAGACCCAGCACTTC.

The chain uses TRBV6-2 or TRBV6-3 and TRBJ2-2; D possibly corresponds to TRBD2 (7 bases). V dropped 6 bases and J dropped 4 bases, with 21 bases sitting between them. The length of the CDR3 is 17 residues. Germline CDR1 reads MNHEY; CDR2 reads SVGEGT. Here the CDR3 reads CASRKTAGARGTGELFF. Written as DNA, the CDR3 is TGTGCCAGCAGGAAGACGGCGGGGGCGCGGGGCACCGGGGAGCTGTTTTTT.

This clonotype was recorded many times. The chain uses TRBV19 and TRBJ1-5, with D perhaps matching TRBD1 (5 bases). CDR1 is LNHDA and CDR2 is SQIVND in the germline V gene (reference sequence). CDR3 length: 13 residues. V was clipped by 5 bases and J by 2 bases, with 7 bases between them. CDR3 sequence: CASSEGGNQPQHF. In nucleotides, the CDR3 is TGTGCCAGTAGTGAAGGGGGCAATCAGCCCCAGCATTTT.

This clonotype was observed at least ten times. The rearrangement joins TRBV29-1 to TRBJ2-7; D unclear. The CDR3 consists of 13 residues. Germline V gives CDR1 SQVTM, CDR2 ANQGSEA. V was shortened by 7 bases and J by 0 bases, with 13 bases between the two germline ends. The CDR3 bases are TGCAGCGCTGTCGACCCCAACTCCTACGAGCAGTACTTC. This codes for CSAVDPNSYEQYF.

In this sample, this clonotype turned up many times. The V call is TRBV7-6, the J call TRBJ2-7; 7 nucleotides line up with TRBD1. The junction had 3 bases not matched to a gene; V was cut back by 2 bases and J by 2 bases. This CDR3 comprises 14 residues. Germline CDR1 reads SGHVS; CDR2 reads FNYEAQ. Written as DNA, the CDR3 is TGTGCCAGCAGCTTAAGGGGGCGCGCCTACGAGCAGTACTTC. It specifies CASSLRGRAYEQYF.

This clonotype was observed at least ten times. The chain couples TRBV6-1 to TRBJ2-1, with unresolved D. CDR3 length: 15 amino acids. Per the germline V gene, CDR1 is MNHNS and CDR2 is SASEGT. V was pared by 6 bases and J by 4 bases, with 16 bases between. The CDR3 reads CASRAPGSRYNEQFF. The CDR3 bases are TGTGCCAGCAGAGCCCCAGGTTCGCGTTACAATGAGCAGTTCTTC.

This clonotype came up a few times. As DNA, the CDR3 is TGTGCCAGCAGCCATAGCCTAGCGCCAACCTTCAATGAGCAGTTCTTC. It translates to CASSHSLAPTFNEQFF. This chain uses TRBV14 with TRBJ2-1; tentative D call: TRBD2 (6 bases). Per the germline V gene, CDR1 is SGHDN and CDR2 is FVKESK. V lost 3 bases, J lost 6 bases, and 18 bases lay in between. The CDR3 is 16 amino acids.

The sample holds many counts of this clonotype. The CDR3 is CASRESSYNSPLHF. The CDR3 nucleotides read TGTGCCAGCAGGGAGAGCTCCTATAATTCACCCCTCCACTTT. The chain uses TRBV12-3 or TRBV12-4 and TRBJ1-6; D unresolved. The CDR3 is 14 residues long. With 6 bases removed from V and 0 bases from J, the gap between germline ends came to 6 bases.

This clonotype was recorded many times. The V gene is TRBV18, the J gene TRBJ2-1; D is unresolved. The CDR3 extends over 12 amino acids. The V gene's germline CDR1 is KGHSH and CDR2 LQKENI. Trimming left V 0 bases short and J 6 bases short, with 3 bases between. The CDR3 coding sequence is TGTGCCAGCTCACCACCGTCCAATGAGCAGTTCTTC. Its translation is CASSPPSNEQFF.

This clonotype was picked up many times. V gene TRBV19 combines with J gene TRBJ1-2; no clear D gene. The ends were cut back, 3 bases at V and 0 bases at J, with 8 bases in the middle. Germline CDR1 and CDR2: LNHDA and SQIVND (reference sequence). The CDR3 length is 14 residues. CDR3 sequence reads: CASSISSSNYGYTF. The CDR3 DNA sequence: TGTGCCAGTAGTATCTCGTCATCTAACTATGGCTACACCTTC.

The table lists this clonotype with many counts. This chain joins TRBV15 and TRBJ2-7; either TRBD1 or TRBD2 may supply D (7 bases each). Trimming stripped 0 bases from V and 1 base from J, with 13 bases between. The CDR3 totals 16 residues. Per germline, CDR1 LNHNV and CDR2 YYDKDF (reference sequence). The CDR3 spells CATSREYQGGSYEQYF. DNA of the CDR3: TGTGCCACCAGCAGAGAGTACCAGGGGGGGTCCTACGAGCAGTACTTC.